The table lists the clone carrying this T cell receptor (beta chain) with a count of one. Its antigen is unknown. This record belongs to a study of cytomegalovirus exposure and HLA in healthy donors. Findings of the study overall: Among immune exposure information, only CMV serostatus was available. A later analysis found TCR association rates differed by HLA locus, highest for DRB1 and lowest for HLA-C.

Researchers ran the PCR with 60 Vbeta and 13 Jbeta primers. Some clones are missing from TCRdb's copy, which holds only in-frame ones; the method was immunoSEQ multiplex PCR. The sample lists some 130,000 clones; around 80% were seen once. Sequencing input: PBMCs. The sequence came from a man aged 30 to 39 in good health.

CDR3 residues: CASSSALGQGHGYTF. The CDR3 DNA follows: TGTGCCAGCAGCTCAGCCCTCGGACAGGGCCATGGCTACACCTTC. The rearrangement uses TRBV7-9 and TRBJ1-2; 8 bases line up with TRBD1. The CDR3 extends over 15 amino acids. From germline, CDR1 is SEHNR and CDR2 FQNEAQ (reference sequence). V gave up 4 bases and J gave up 6 bases; unmatched junction bases: 10. The full variable domain, in which reference TRBV7-9 and TRBJ1-2 provide the parts outside the CDR3, is DTGVSQNPRHKITKRGQNVTFRCDPISEHNRLYWYRQTLGQGPEFLTYFQNEAQLEKSRLLSDRFSAERPKGSFSTLEIQRTEQGDSAMYLCASSSALGQGHGYTFGSGTRLTVV.